This T cell receptor beta chain was identified in a study of blood T cell repertoires in COVID-19. Data came from immunoSEQ multiplex PCR; TCRdb stores just in-frame clones and leaves some out. The sample holds 250,000 to 300,000 clones, about nine tenths seen once. Per the germline V gene, CDR1 is SEHNR and CDR2 is FQNEAQ (reference sequence). Germline trimming cut 4 bases from V and 5 bases from J; bases unmatched to any gene: 8. The CDR3 is 15 residues long. The receptor comes from a woman between 40 and 50 years old with acute COVID-19. The chain combines TRBV7-9 with TRBJ1-2; the match to TRBD1 covers 9 bases. Sequencing was carried out using PBMCs or T cells enriched from blood (not recorded which). CDR3 nucleotide sequence: TGTGCCAGCAGCTCCTCAGGACAGGGGATTTATGGCTACACCTTC. Its translation: CASSSSGQGIYGYTF.